This T cell receptor beta chain came from a study of blood T cell repertoires in COVID-19. Authors' data handling: Reference gene primers were amplified, and this amplification served to estimate nucleated cell counts. Profiling relied on immunoSEQ multiplex PCR, and the TCRdb table lists in-frame clones only, not all of them. V, J and clone size reflect that table, while D and trimming were determined from the DNA. Of under 250,000 clones in the sample, approximately 86% are singletons; the top ten hold about 1.7%. V lost 0 bases and J lost 4; bases outside the gene matches: 5. Germline V gives CDR1 SGHAT, CDR2 FQNNGV. The CDR3 contains 16 residues.

The material sequenced was peripheral blood. The chain employs TRBV11-2 and TRBJ2-1, with TRBD2 matching over 8 bases. The clonotype comes from a woman aged 55 to 70 who had recovered from COVID-19. The DNA of the CDR3 is TGTGCCAGCAGCTTAGAAGCGGGGGCACCTTACAATGAGCAGTTCTTC. Amino acids: CASSLEAGAPYNEQFF. Full variable domain (rest looked up from reference TRBV11-2 and TRBJ2-1): EAGVAQSPRYKIIEKRQSVAFWCNPISGHATLYWYQQILGQGPKLLIQFQNNGVVDDSQLPKDRFSAERLKGVDSTLKIQPAKLEDSAVYLCASSLEAGAPYNEQFFGPGTRLTVL.